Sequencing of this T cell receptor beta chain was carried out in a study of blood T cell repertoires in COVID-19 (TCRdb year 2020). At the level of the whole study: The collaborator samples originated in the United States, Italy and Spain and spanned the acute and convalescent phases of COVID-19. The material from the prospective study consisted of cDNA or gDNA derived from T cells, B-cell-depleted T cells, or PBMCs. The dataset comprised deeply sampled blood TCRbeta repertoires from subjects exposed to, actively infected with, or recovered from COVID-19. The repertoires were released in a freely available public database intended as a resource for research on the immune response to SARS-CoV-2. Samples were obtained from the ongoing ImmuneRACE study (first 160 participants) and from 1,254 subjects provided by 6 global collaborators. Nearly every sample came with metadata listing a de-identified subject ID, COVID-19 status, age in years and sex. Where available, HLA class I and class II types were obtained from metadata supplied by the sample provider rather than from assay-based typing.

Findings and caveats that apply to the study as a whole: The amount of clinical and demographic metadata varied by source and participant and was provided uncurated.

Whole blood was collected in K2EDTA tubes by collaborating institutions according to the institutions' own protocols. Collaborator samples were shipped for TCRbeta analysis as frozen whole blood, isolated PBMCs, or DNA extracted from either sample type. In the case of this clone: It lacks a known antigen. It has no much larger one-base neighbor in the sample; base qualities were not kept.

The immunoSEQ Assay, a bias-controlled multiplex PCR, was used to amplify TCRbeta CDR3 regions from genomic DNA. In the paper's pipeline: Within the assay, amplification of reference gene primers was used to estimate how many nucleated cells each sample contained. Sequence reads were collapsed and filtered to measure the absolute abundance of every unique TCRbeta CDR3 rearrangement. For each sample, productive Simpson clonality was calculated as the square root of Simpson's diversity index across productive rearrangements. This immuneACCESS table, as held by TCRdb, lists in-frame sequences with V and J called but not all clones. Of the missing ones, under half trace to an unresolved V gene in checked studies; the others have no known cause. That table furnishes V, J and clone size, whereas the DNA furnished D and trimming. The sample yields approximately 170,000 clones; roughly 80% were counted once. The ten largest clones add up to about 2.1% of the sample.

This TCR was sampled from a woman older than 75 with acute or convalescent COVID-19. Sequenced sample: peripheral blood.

The nucleotides are TGTGCCAGCAGCTTATCGGGACTAGCAGCATATGAGCAGTTCTTC. Its amino acids are CASSLSGLAAYEQFF. This sequence uses TRBV7-9 and TRBJ2-1; 9 nucleotides in the junction match TRBD2. Including cysteine and phenylalanine, the CDR3 has 15 amino acids. The read is trimmed to its CDR3 DNA, 45 bases read in frame from base 1. For this chain, trimming is 2 bases at the V end and 8 bases at the J end, and the number of junction bases without a gene match is 7. CDR1 and CDR2 (SEHNR, FQNEAQ) derive from the germline V gene (reference sequence).